Shown below are 20 T cell receptor beta chains from a single sample sequenced in a study of cytomegalovirus exposure and HLA in healthy donors. The assay was immunoSEQ multiplex PCR, and TCRdb's table has in-frame clones only and misses some. The sample gives over 200,000 clones, 70% to 90% of which show up once; around 5.4% is in the top ten. Sequencing was carried out using PBMCs. These receptor sequences come from a woman aged 18-29 years in good health and CMV-seronegative.

This chain links TRBV6-5 with TRBJ2-5; 8 positions match TRBD2. The trim removed 6 bases at V and 5 bases at J, leaving 8 bases unmatched. CDR3 size: 14 residues. Germline CDR1 is MNHEY and CDR2 is SVGAGI. Here the CDR3 reads CASSRGGRWETQYF. The CDR3 DNA reads as TGTGCCAGCAGCCGGGGGGGGCGATGGGAGACCCAGTACTTC.

This clone occurred a few times. The chain carries TRBV13 and TRBJ2-7, with 11 bases identical to TRBD2. The CDR3 is made up of 15 amino acids. CDR1 and CDR2 (germline): PRHDT, FYEKMQ (reference sequence). The V and J ends lost 4 bases and 5 bases, in that order; junction bases with no gene match: 7. The CDR3 sequence is CASSSRLAGLDEQYF. The CDR3, as DNA: TGTGCCAGCAGCTCTAGACTAGCGGGATTGGACGAGCAGTACTTC.

J is TRBJ1-4 and V is TRBV2; maybe TRBD1 (5 bases). Germline CDR1 is SNHLY and CDR2 is FYNNEI. The CDR3 sequence is 19 residues long. The germline V and J ends were trimmed by 3 bases and 0 bases, with 20 bases remaining between them. CDR3 protein: CASSDGSGTEYSTNEKLFF. The CDR3 nucleotides are TGTGCCAGCAGTGATGGGTCCGGGACTGAATACTCAACTAATGAAAAACTGTTTTTT.

Concerning this clone itself: Being one base from a much bigger clone, this may be a read error. Other DNA variants within this sample encode the same CDR3. The V call is TRBV27, the J call TRBJ1-1, with TRBD1 as a possible D gene (6 bases). The CDR3 sequence is 13 residues long. Germline V gives CDR1 MNHEY, CDR2 SMNVEV (reference sequence). Trimming shortened V by 5 bases and J by 2 bases, and 9 bases separated the two germline ends. The CDR3 region is CASSQQGNTEAFF. DNA of the CDR3: TGTGCCAGCAGTCAACAGGGAAACACTGAAGCTTTCTTT.

The V and J genes are TRBV6-5 and TRBJ1-2, with D unclear. The ends were cut back, 4 bases at V and 4 bases at J, with 10 bases in the middle. The germline gives CDR1 MNHEY, CDR2 SVGAGI. This CDR3 has 13 residues. CDR3 in DNA: TGTGCCAGCAGTTCATCTGCGGGCTATGGCTACACCTTC. Its translation is CASSSSAGYGYTF.

The chain carries TRBV7-8 and TRBJ2-7; D not resolved. CDR3 length equals 15 residues. Germline V gene sequence: CDR1 SGHVS, CDR2 FQNEAQ. Trimming took 1 base from V and 3 from J, leaving 13 bases between them. The CDR3 protein is CASSLGVGYRYEQYF. DNA of the CDR3: TGTGCCAGCAGCTTAGGTGTTGGGTATCGCTACGAGCAGTACTTC.

V is TRBV4-1 and J is TRBJ2-6; unclear D gene. Trimming shortened V by 4 bases and J by 0 bases, and 28 bases separated the two germline ends. The CDR3 is 22 amino acids. CDR1 is MGHRA, CDR2 YSYEKL, per germline. CDR3 in DNA: TGCGCCAGCAGCCCCCCGATGGACCCTGACATGCAGGCTTTCTCTGGGGCCAACGTCCTGACTTTC. Amino acids: CASSPPMDPDMQAFSGANVLTF.

The rearrangement uses TRBV25-1 and TRBJ1-1; D ambiguous. CDR3 length equals 14 residues. The germline CDR1 and CDR2 sequences are MGHDK and SYGVNS. V was shortened by 4 bases and J by 1 base, with 10 bases between the two germline ends. The chain's CDR3 is CASSGRQGNTEAFF. CDR3 in DNA: TGTGCCAGCAGTGGGCGCCAAGGGAACACTGAAGCTTTCTTT.

This rearrangement joins TRBV5-1 to TRBJ2-1; TRBD2 matches 10 bases. Germline V lookup: CDR1 SGHRS, CDR2 YFSETQ. There are 15 residues in the CDR3. The J segment lost 1 base and the V segment lost 6 bases, leaving 4 bases of the junction unmatched. The CDR3 region is CASTPLAGSYNEQFF. CDR3 in DNA: TGCGCCAGCACCCCACTAGCGGGATCCTACAATGAGCAGTTCTTC. Combining the CDR3 with reference TRBV5-1 and TRBJ2-1 gives the whole variable domain KAGVTQTPRYLIKTRGQQVTLSCSPISGHRSVSWYQQTPGQGLQFLFEYFSETQRNKGNFPGRFSGRQFSNSRSEMNVSTLELGDSALYLCASTPLAGSYNEQFFGPGTRLTVL.

This clone showed up just once. The chain has TRBV5-1 and TRBJ2-5; perhaps TRBD1 as D (6 bases). Germline values: CDR1 SGHRS, CDR2 YFSETQ. The V end lost 0 bases, the J end lost 4 bases, and 16 bases lay between the germline ends. This CDR3 is built from 16 residues. The CDR3 here is CASSLDLQGTGETQYF. The CDR3 region has the DNA TGCGCCAGCAGCTTGGACTTGCAGGGGACGGGAGAGACCCAGTACTTC.

The CDR3 DNA sequence: TGCGCCAGCAGCCAATACAGGGGGCCGGCGGGCTACACCTTC. It codes for CASSQYRGPAGYTF. The chain joins TRBV4-1 to TRBJ1-2; 9 nucleotides line up with TRBD1. V lost 2 bases, J lost 8 bases, and 6 bases stayed unmatched. CDR3 length equals 14 residues. Germline lookup yields CDR1 MGHRA and CDR2 YSYEKL.

The chain recombines TRBV29-1 with TRBJ2-3, with 9 bases fitting TRBD1. The trim removed 5 bases at V and 0 bases at J, leaving 6 bases unmatched. Germline V gene lookup returns CDR1 SQVTM and CDR2 ANQGSEA. The CDR3 extends over 15 amino acids. The CDR3 DNA sequence: TGCAGCGTTTCCGGGACAGGGTCTAGCACAGATACGCAGTATTTT. The encoded protein is CSVSGTGSSTDTQYF.

V usage is TRBV6-1 and J usage is TRBJ2-1, with 7 bases matching TRBD1. CDR3 length: 15 residues. The junction had 11 bases not matched to a gene; V was cut back by 5 bases and J by 7 bases. Germline assignment: CDR1 MNHNS and CDR2 SASEGT. In DNA form, the CDR3 reads TGTGCCAGCAGTCCGTACAGGGGAAAGGGGAATGAGCAGTTCTTC. Residues: CASSPYRGKGNEQFF.

This clone was detected only once. Here the CDR3 reads CASSERGGQETQYF. CDR3 in DNA: TGCGCCAGCAGCGAGCGGGGGGGCCAAGAGACCCAGTACTTC. The J gene is TRBJ2-5, the V gene TRBV5-1; 10 bases align to TRBD2. CDR3 size: 14 residues. Trimming at V came to 4 bases and at J to 1 base, leaving 1 base not matched to a gene. Germline CDR1 is SGHRS and CDR2 is YFSETQ.

The V gene is TRBV28, the J gene TRBJ1-6, with a weak D call TRBD1 (5 bases). Germline loops: CDR1 MDHEN, CDR2 SYDVKM. The germline V and J ends were trimmed by 9 bases and 9 bases, with 15 bases remaining between them. CDR3 size: 13 residues. CDR3: CASLQWGVSPLHF. The CDR3 region has the DNA TGTGCCAGTTTACAGTGGGGGGTTTCACCCCTCCACTTT.

The chain couples TRBV5-4 to TRBJ2-1; 8 bases are a match to TRBD2. The CDR3 has 14 amino acids. CDR1 and CDR2 (germline): SGHNT, YYREEE (reference sequence). With V trimmed by 6 bases and J by 8 bases, 10 bases remained unmatched. In DNA form, the CDR3 reads TGTGCCAGCACCCTGGGACTAGTGCAGGATGAGCAGTTCTTC. Its protein product is CASTLGLVQDEQFF.

The V and J genes are TRBV18 and TRBJ2-7; D gene unclear. The CDR3 is 15 amino acids. Trimming removed 3 bases from V and 1 base from J, with 13 bases in between. Germline V gene data show CDR1 as KGHSH and CDR2 as LQKENI. The CDR3 bases are TGTGCCAGCTCACCCTCTGGCCCTAAATCCTACGAGCAGTACTTC. This translates into CASSPSGPKSYEQYF.

This clone came up a few times. J is TRBJ2-1 and V is TRBV27, with D tentatively TRBD2 (6 bases). CDR1 and CDR2 (germline): MNHEY, SMNVEV (reference sequence). The V and J ends lost 4 bases and 5 bases respectively, with 9 bases between them. The CDR3 consists of 13 residues. The CDR3 DNA is TGTGCCAGCAGTTCCTGGGGGGACAATGAGCAGTTCTTC. Its protein is CASSSWGDNEQFF.

The V call is TRBV9, the J call TRBJ2-7; no firm D call. Germline assignment: CDR1 SGDLS and CDR2 YYNGEE. This CDR3 comprises 15 residues. V dropped 0 bases and J dropped 0 bases, with 10 bases sitting between them. The CDR3 DNA sequence: TGTGCCAGCAGCGTAGGAGCAATCTACTCCTACGAGCAGTACTTC. It translates to CASSVGAIYSYEQYF.

The chain recombines TRBV5-5 with TRBJ2-5; 8 bases agree with TRBD2. With V trimmed by 0 bases and J by 5 bases, 0 bases remained unmatched. Germline values: CDR1 SGHKS, CDR2 YYEKEE (reference sequence). The CDR3 is 13 amino acids. In DNA form, the CDR3 reads TGTGCCAGCAGCTTGGCGGGAGGGGAGACCCAGTACTTC. The encoded protein is CASSLAGGETQYF.